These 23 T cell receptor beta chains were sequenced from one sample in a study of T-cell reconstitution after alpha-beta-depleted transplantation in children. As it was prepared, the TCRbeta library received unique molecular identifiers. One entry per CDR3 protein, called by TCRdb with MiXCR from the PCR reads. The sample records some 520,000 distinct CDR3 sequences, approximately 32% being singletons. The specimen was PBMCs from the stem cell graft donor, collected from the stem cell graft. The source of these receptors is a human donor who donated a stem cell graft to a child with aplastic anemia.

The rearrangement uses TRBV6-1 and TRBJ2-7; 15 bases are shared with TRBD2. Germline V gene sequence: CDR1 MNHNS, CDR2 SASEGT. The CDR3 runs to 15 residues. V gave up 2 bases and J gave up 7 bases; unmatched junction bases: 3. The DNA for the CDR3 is TGTGCCAGCAGTGAACCCGGGACTAGCGGGAGGGAGCAGTACGTC. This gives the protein CASSEPGTSGREQYV.

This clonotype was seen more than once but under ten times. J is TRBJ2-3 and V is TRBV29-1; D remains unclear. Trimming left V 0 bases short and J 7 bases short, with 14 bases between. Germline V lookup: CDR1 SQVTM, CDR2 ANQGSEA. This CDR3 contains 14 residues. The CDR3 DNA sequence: TGCAGCGTTGAAGAAGAGGTGACTTTAAATACGCAGTATTTT. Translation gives CSVEEEVTLNTQYF.

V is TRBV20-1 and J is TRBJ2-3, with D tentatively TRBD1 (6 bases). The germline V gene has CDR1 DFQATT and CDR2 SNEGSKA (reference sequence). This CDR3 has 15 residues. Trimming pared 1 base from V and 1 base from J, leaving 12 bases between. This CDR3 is CSARAEAGGTDTQYF. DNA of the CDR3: TGCAGTGCTAGAGCGGAGGCAGGGGGCACAGATACGCAGTATTTT.

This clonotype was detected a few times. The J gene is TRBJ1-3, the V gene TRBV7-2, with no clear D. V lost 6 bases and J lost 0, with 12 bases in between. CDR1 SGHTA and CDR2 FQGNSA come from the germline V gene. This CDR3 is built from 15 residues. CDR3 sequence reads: CASSNHGSSGNTIYF. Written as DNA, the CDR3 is TGTGCCAGCAGTAACCACGGCAGCTCTGGAAACACCATATATTTT. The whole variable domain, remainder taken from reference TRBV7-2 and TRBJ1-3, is GAGVSQSPSNKVTEKGKDVELRCDPISGHTALYWYRQSLGQGLEFLIYFQGNSAPDKSGLPSDRFSAERTGGSVSTLTIQRTQQEDSAVYLCASSNHGSSGNTIYFGEGSWLTVV.

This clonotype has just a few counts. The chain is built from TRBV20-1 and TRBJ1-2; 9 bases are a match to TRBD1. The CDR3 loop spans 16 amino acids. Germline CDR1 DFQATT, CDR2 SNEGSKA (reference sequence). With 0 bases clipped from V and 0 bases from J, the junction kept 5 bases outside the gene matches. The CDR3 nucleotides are TGCAGTGCTAGAGATGTGGGACAGGGCCCTAACTATGGCTACACCTTC. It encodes CSARDVGQGPNYGYTF.

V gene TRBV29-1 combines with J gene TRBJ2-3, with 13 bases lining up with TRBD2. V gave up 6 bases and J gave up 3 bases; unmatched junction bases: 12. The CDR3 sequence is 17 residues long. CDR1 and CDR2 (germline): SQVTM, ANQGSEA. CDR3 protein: CSVAGTSGARETDTQYF. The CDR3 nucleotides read TGCAGCGTCGCTGGGACTAGCGGGGCCCGAGAAACAGATACGCAGTATTTT.

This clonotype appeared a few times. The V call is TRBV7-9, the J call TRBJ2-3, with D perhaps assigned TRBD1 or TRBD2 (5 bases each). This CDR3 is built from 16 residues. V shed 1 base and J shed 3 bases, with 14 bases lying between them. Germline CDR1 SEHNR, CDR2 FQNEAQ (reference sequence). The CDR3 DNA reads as TGTGCCAGCAGCTTAGGAGGGCAGGGCCGTACAGATACGCAGTATTTT. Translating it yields CASSLGGQGRTDTQYF.

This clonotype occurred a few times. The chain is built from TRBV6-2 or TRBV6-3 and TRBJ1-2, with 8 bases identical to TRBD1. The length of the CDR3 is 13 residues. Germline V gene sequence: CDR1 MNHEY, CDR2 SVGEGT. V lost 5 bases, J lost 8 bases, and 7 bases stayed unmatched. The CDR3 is CASSAGQGGGYTF. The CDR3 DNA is TGTGCCAGCAGTGCCGGACAGGGAGGCGGCTACACCTTC.

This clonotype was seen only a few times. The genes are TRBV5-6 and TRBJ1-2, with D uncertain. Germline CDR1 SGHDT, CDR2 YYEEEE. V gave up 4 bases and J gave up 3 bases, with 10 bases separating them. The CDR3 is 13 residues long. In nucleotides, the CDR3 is TGTGCCAGCAGCATACCAGGCTACTATGGCTACACCTTC. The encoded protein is CASSIPGYYGYTF.

CDR3 sequence reads: CASSETWGAFYGYTF. In DNA, the CDR3 is TGTGCCAGCAGTGAAACGTGGGGGGCCTTCTATGGCTACACCTTC. V is TRBV6-1 and J is TRBJ1-2, with D possibly matching TRBD1 (6 bases). The germline V and J ends were trimmed by 2 bases and 4 bases, with 14 bases remaining between them. Germline V gives CDR1 MNHNS, CDR2 SASEGT. The CDR3 runs 15 residues.

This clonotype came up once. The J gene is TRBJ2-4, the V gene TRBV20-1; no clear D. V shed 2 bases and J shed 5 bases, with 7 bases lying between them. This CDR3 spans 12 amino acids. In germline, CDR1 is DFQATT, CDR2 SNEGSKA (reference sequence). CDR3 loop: CSARIPQNIQYF. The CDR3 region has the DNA TGCAGTGCTAGAATCCCTCAAAACATTCAGTACTTC.

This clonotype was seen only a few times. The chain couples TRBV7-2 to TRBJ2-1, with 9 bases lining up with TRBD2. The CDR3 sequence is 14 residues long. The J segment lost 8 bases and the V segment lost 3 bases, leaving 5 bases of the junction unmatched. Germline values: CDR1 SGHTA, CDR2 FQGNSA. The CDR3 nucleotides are TGTGCCAGCAGCTTCGGACTAGCGATAGATGAGCAGTTCTTC. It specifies CASSFGLAIDEQFF.

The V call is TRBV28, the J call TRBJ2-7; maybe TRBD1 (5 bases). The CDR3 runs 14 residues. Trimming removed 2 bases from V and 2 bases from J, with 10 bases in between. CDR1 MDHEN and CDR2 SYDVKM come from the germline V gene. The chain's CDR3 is CASSLPAGTYEQYF. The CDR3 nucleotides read TGTGCCAGCAGTTTACCGGCAGGGACCTACGAGCAGTACTTC.

The CDR3 coding sequence is TGTGCCAGCAGCTTAGACGCGTACAGTAAGGGCGAGCAGTACTTC. Translation gives CASSLDAYSKGEQYF. The J gene is TRBJ2-7, the V gene TRBV7-9; no reliable D call. The CDR3 runs to 15 residues. Germline V gene data show CDR1 as SEHNR and CDR2 as FQNEAQ (reference sequence). Trimming removed 1 base from V and 6 bases from J, with 16 bases in between.

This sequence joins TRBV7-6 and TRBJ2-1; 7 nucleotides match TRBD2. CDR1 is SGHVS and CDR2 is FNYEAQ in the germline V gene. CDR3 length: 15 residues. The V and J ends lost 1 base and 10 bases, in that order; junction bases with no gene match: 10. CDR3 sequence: CASSLGSGPGREQFF. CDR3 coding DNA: TGTGCCAGCAGCTTAGGATCCGGCCCCGGGAGGGAGCAGTTCTTC.

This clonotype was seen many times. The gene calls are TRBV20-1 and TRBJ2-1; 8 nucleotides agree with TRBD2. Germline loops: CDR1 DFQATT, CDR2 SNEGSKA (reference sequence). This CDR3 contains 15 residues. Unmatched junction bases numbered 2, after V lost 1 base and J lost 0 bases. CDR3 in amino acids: CSARVSGSSYNEQFF. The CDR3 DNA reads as TGCAGTGCTAGAGTAAGCGGGAGCTCCTACAATGAGCAGTTCTTC.

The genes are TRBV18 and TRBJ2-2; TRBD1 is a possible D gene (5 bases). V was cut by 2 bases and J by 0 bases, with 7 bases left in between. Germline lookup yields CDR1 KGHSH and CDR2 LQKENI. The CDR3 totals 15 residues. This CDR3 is CASSPIGANTGELFF. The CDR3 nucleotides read TGTGCCAGCTCACCAATAGGGGCGAACACCGGGGAGCTGTTTTTT.

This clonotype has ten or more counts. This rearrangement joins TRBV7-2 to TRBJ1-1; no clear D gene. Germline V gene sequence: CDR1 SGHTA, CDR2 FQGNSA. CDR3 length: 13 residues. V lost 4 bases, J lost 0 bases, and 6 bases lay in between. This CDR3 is CASSSGVNTEAFF. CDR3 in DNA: TGTGCCAGCAGCTCCGGGGTGAACACTGAAGCTTTCTTT.

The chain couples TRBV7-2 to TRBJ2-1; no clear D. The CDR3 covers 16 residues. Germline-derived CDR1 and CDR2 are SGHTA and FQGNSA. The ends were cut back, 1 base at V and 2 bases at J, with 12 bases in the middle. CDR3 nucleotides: TGTGCCAGCAGCTTAGGACCCCCGCCCACCTACAATGAGCAGTTCTTC. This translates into CASSLGPPPTYNEQFF.

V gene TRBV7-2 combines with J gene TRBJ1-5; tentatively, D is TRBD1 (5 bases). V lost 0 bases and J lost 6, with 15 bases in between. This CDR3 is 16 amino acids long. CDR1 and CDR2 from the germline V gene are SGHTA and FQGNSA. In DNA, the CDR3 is TGTGCCAGCAGCTTAGCAGGGGTTGGGGTCCCTCAGCCCCAGCATTTT. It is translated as CASSLAGVGVPQPQHF.

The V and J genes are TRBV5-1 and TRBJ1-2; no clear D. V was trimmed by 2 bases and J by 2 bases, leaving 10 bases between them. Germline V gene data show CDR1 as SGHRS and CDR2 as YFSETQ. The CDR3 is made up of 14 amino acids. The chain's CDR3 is CASSFDGKNYGYTF. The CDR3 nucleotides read TGCGCCAGCAGCTTTGACGGGAAGAACTATGGCTACACCTTC.

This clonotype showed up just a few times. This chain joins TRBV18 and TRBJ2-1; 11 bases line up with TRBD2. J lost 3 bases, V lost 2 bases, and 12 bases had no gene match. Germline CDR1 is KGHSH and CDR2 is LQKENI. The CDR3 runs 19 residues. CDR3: CASSPGLAGIDRIYNEQFF. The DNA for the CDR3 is TGTGCCAGCTCACCAGGACTAGCGGGTATCGACCGGATCTACAATGAGCAGTTCTTC.

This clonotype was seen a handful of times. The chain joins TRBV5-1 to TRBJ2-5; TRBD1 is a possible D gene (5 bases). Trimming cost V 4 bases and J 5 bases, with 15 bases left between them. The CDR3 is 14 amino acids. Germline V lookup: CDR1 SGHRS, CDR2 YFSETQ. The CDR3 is CASSPQDTSETQYF. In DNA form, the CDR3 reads TGCGCCAGCAGCCCTCAGGACACATCGGAGACCCAGTACTTC.